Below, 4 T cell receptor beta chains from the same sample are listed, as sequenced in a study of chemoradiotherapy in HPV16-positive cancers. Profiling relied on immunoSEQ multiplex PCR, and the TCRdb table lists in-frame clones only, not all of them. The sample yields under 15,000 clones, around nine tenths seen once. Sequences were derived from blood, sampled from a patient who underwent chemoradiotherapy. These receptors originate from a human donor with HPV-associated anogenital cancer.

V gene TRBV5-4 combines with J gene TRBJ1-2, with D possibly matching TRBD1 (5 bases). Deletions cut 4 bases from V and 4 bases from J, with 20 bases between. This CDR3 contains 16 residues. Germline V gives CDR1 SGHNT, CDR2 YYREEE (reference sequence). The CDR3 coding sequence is TGTGCCAGCAGCGCATCTGTCAGGGTGGAATCCTATGGCTACACCTTC. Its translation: CASSASVRVESYGYTF.

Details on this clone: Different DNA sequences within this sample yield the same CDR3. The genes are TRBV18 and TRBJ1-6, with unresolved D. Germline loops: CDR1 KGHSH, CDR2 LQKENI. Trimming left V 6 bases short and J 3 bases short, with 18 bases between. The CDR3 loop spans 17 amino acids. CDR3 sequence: CASSPFRVGGYNSPLHF. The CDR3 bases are TGTGCCAGCTCGCCATTTAGGGTTGGCGGCTATAATTCACCCCTCCACTTT.

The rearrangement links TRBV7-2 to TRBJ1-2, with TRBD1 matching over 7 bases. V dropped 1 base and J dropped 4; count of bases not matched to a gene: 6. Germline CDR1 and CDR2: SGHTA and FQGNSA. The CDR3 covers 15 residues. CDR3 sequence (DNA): TGTGCCAGCAGCTTAGTGGGACAGCCTTCCTATGGCTACACCTTC. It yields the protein CASSLVGQPSYGYTF.

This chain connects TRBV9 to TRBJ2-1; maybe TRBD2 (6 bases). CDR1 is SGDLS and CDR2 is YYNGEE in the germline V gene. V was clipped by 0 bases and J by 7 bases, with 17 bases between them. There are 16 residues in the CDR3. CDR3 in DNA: TGTGCCAGCAGCGTAGATCCGGGGGATGGCGGGAATGAGCAGTTCTTC. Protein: CASSVDPGDGGNEQFF.